The 6 T cell receptor beta chains reported below all come from one sample, sequenced in a study of regulatory T cells in long-lasting Graves disease. Time point here: newly diagnosed GD, antithyroid drugs for less than 3 months. From PBMCs, RNA was extracted and then used to make the TCR library. Investigators prepared the TCR beta libraries by applying iRepertoire HTBI primers and Arm-PCR of CDR3 regions. In TCRdb, the multiplex PCR reads were re-called with MiXCR into one record per CDR3 protein. This sample has 500,000 or so distinct CDR3 sequences, with about 17% found just once. The data were also submitted as part of a second study, on T cells in Graves' hyperthyroidism and ophthalmopathy.

Source: peripheral blood mononuclear cells (PBMCs), taken at new diagnosis, from a patient treated with antithyroid drugs. These receptors were taken from a man aged 40-50 years with Graves disease.

This clonotype was seen ten or more times. The chain joins TRBV2 to TRBJ2-3; 11 positions agree with TRBD2. V was pared by 8 bases and J by 3 bases, with 13 bases of the junction left unmatched. In germline, CDR1 is SNHLY, CDR2 FYNNEI. The CDR3 consists of 17 residues. CDR3 DNA: TGTGCCAGCTCCGGGACTAGCGGACCCTGGAGAACAGATACGCAGTATTTT. Residues: CASSGTSGPWRTDTQYF.

This clonotype appeared a few times. The rearrangement joins TRBV5-1 to TRBJ2-1; D not certain. The CDR3 covers 15 residues. Germline lookup yields CDR1 SGHRS and CDR2 YFSETQ. Trimming took 4 bases from V and 0 from J, leaving 11 bases between them. CDR3 nucleotide sequence: TGCGCCAGCAGCCTCAGCCTGACCTCCTACAATGAGCAGTTCTTC. This translates into CASSLSLTSYNEQFF.

This rearrangement joins TRBV5-4 to TRBJ2-7; 9 bases are shared with TRBD2. The assigned J gene may be wrong: the sequence end matches TRBJ2-5 better. The CDR3 extends over 14 amino acids. Looked up from germline, CDR1 is SGHNT and CDR2 is YYREEE (reference sequence). CDR3 residues: CASSLKAGGETQYF. The CDR3 nucleotides are TGTGCCAGCAGCTTAAAAGCGGGAGGAGAGACCCAGTACTTC.

The chain carries TRBV6-2 or TRBV6-3 and TRBJ2-3; 11 nucleotides match TRBD2. TRBJ2-7 matches the DNA end more closely, so the J call is doubtful. Germline CDR1 is MNHEY and CDR2 is SVGEGT. This CDR3 contains 12 residues. CDR3 in DNA: TGTGCCACGGGACTAGCGGAGTACGAGCAGTACTTC. It specifies CATGLAEYEQYF.

On this clonotype itself: A much larger clone sits a single nucleotide away, making a read error possible. The J gene is TRBJ2-7, the V gene TRBV6-2 or TRBV6-3; 9 bases are a match to TRBD1. V gave up 8 bases and J gave up 5 bases; unmatched junction bases: 10. The CDR3 has 14 amino acids. Germline V gene data show CDR1 as MNHEY and CDR2 as SVGEGT. The CDR3 sequence: CASSTGGSTHEQYF. Here the CDR3 DNA reads TGTGCCAGCTCGACAGGGGGATCAACCCACGAGCAGTACTTC.

This chain joins TRBV6-1 and TRBJ2-5; TRBD2 matches 13 bases. This CDR3 contains 17 residues. Germline CDR1 reads MNHNS; CDR2 reads SASEGT. Trimming removed 6 bases from V and 0 bases from J; junction bases left unmatched: 7. CDR3: CASRGLAGAFDQETQYF. The CDR3 DNA is TGTGCCAGCAGAGGACTAGCGGGAGCTTTCGACCAAGAGACCCAGTACTTC.